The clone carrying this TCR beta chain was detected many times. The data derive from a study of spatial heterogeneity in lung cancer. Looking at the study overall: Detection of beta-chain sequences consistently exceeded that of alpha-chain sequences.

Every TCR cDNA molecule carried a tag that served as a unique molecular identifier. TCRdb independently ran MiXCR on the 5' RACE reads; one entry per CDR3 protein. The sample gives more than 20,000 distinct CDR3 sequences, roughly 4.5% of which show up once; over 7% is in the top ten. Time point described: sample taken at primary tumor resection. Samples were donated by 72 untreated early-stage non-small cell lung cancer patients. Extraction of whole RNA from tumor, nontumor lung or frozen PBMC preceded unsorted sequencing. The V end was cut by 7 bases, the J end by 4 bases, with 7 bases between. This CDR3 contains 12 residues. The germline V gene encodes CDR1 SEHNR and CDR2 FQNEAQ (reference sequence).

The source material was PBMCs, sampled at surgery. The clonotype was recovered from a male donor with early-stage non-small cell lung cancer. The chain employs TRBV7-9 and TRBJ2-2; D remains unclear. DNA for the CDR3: TGTGCCAGCACCCCCCCCACCGGGGAGCTGTTTTTT. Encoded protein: CASTPPTGELFF.